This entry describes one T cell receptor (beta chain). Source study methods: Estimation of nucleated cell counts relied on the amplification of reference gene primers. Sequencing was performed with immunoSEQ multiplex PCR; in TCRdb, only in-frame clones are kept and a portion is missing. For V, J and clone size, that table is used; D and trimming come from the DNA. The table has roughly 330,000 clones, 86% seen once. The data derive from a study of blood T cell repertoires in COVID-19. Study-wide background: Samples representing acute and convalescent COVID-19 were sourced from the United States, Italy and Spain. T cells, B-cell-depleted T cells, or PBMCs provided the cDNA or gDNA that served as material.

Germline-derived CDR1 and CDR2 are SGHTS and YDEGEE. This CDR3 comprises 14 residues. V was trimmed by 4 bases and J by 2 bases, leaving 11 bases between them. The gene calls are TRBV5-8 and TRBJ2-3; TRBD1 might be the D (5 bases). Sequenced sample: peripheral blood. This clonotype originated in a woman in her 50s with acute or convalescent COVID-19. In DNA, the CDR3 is TGTGCCAGCAGCGGGGCAGGGCCCACAGATACGCAGTATTTT. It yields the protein CASSGAGPTDTQYF.